Included here is one TCR beta chain sequence, with context. Its antigen remains unidentified. Repertoires were generated with immunoSEQ multiplex PCR, while TCRdb's copy carries only in-frame clones and drops some. Of 85,000 to 120,000 clones detected, more than 70% appear once; the ten largest clones hold roughly 14%. The data belong to a study of identifying expanded T cells in peripheral blood. Study-level results: Technical replicates showed around 1.3 changed clones; about two weeks roughly 16; four weeks 19. Variance in clone template counts between approximately 2-week samples significantly increased with total template count across all healthy donors.

The CDR3 spans 13 residues. Germline V gene data show CDR1 as PRHDT and CDR2 as FYEKMQ (reference sequence). Trimming cost V 2 bases and J 9 bases; bases outside gene matches: 3. The V call is TRBV13, the J call TRBJ2-2, with 7 bases fitting TRBD1. This TCR derives from a person between 18 and 69 years old in good health. Sample: blood. The CDR3 DNA reads TGTGCCAGCAGCTTAAACAGGGGCCGGGAGCTGTTTTTT. As protein: CASSLNRGRELFF. The variable domain in full, completed from reference TRBV13 and TRBJ2-2, reads AAGVIQSPRHLIKEKRETATLKCYPIPRHDTVYWYQQGPGQDPQFLISFYEKMQSDKGSIPDRFSAQQFSDYHSELNMSSLELGDSALYFCASSLNRGRELFFGEGSRLTVL.